The 3 T cell receptor beta chains listed next were all sequenced from one sample in a study of cytomegalovirus exposure and HLA in healthy donors. Clones were sequenced by immunoSEQ multiplex PCR, and TCRdb holds only the in-frame ones, with some missing. The data show some 150,000 clones, 70% to 90% seen once. Sequenced: PBMCs. The receptors shown here come from a woman aged 18-30 years in good health and CMV-seropositive.

The chain combines TRBV29-1 with TRBJ1-2, with D possibly TRBD1 on 5 matching bases. The V gene lost 6 bases and the J gene lost 8 bases, with 19 bases spanning the gap. Looked up from germline, CDR1 is SQVTM and CDR2 is ANQGSEA. There are 13 residues in the CDR3. CDR3 DNA: TGCAGCGTCTCGGCAGGGTCACCGCCGGGCTACACCTTC. Translation gives CSVSAGSPPGYTF.

The rearrangement links TRBV28 to TRBJ2-1; TRBD2 might be the D (6 bases). V shed 10 bases and J shed 1 base, with 20 bases lying between them. The germline V gene encodes CDR1 MDHEN and CDR2 SYDVKM. The CDR3 extends over 16 amino acids. The CDR3 sequence: CATATPGGTSYNEQFF. CDR3 nucleotide sequence: TGTGCCACCGCCACCCCCGGCGGGACTTCCTACAATGAGCAGTTCTTC.

This clone was recorded only once. The chain carries TRBV10-1 and TRBJ1-3; D gene ambiguous. Germline CDR1 and CDR2: WNHNN and SYGVQD (reference sequence). Trimming shortened V by 4 bases and J by 0 bases, and 4 bases separated the two germline ends. There are 13 residues in the CDR3. This CDR3 reads CASSASSGNTIYF. The CDR3 nucleotides are TGCGCCAGCAGTGCCTCCTCTGGAAACACCATATATTTT.